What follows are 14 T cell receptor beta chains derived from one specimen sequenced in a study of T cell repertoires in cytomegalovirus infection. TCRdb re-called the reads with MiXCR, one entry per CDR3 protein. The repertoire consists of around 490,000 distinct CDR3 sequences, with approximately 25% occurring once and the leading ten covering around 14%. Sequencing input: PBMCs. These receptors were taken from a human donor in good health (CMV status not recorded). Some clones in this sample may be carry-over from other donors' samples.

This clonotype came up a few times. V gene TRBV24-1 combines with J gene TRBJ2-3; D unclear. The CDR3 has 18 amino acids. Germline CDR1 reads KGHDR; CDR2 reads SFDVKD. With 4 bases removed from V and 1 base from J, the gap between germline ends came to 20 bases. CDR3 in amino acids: CATSDPTLGGPGTDTQYF. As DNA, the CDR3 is TGTGCCACCAGTGACCCCACCCTGGGCGGACCGGGCACAGATACGCAGTATTTT.

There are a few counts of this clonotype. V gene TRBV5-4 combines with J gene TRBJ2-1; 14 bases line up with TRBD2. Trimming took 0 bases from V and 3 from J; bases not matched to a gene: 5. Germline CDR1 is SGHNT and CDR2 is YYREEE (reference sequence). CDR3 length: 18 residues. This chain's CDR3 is CASSLGGLAGVGYNEQFF. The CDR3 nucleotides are TGTGCCAGCAGCTTGGGGGGACTAGCGGGAGTAGGCTACAATGAGCAGTTCTTC.

The CDR3 DNA reads as TGTGCCAGTATGACTAGGACCGGGGAGCTGTTTTTT. Encoded protein: CASMTRTGELFF. The chain employs TRBV12-3 or TRBV12-4 and TRBJ2-2, with D perhaps matching TRBD2 (6 bases). The V end was cut by 9 bases, the J end by 5 bases, with 10 bases between. The CDR3 has 12 residues.

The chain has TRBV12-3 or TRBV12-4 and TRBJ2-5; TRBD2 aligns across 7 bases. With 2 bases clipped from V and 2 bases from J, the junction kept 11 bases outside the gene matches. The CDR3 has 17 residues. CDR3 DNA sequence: TGTGCCAGCAGTTTAATCAGCGGGGCTAGCTCTCAAGAGACCCAGTACTTC. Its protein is CASSLISGASSQETQYF.

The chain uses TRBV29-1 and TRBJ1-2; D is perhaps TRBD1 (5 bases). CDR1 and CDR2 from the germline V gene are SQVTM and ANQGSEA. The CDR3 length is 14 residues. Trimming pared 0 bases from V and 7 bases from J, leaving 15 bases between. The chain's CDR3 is CSVEERGGGSGYTF. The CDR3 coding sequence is TGCAGCGTTGAAGAAAGGGGAGGCGGGAGTGGCTACACCTTC.

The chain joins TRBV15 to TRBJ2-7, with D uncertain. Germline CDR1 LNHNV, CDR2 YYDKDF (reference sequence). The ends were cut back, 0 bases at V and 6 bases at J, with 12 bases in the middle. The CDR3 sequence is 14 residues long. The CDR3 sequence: CATSRDLGLLEQYV. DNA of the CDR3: TGTGCCACCAGCAGAGATCTCGGTCTACTCGAGCAGTACGTC.

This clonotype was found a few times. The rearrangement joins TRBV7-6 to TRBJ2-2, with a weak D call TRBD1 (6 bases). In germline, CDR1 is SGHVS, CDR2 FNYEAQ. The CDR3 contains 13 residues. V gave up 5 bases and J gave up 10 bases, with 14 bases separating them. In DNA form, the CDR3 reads TGTGCCAGCAGCCTGCAGGGGCACGTGGAGCTGTTTTTT. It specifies CASSLQGHVELFF.

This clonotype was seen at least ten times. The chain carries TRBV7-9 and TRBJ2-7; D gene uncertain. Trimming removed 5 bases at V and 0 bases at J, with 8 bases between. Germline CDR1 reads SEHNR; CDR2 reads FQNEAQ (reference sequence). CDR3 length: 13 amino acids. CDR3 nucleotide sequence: TGTGCCAGCAGCGGTCAGAACTCCTACGAGCAGTACTTC. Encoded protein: CASSGQNSYEQYF.

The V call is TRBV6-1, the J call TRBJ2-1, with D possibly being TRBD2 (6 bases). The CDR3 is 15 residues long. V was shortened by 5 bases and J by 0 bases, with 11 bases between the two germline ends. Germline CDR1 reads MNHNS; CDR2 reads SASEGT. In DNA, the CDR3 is TGTGCCAGCAGTTCTGCGGGACCCTCCTACAATGAGCAGTTCTTC. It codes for CASSSAGPSYNEQFF.

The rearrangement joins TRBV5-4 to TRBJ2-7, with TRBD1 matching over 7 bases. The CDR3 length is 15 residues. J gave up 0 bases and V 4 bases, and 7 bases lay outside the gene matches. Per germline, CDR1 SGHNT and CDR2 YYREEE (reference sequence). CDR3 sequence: CASSDSWTGSYEQYF. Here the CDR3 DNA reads TGTGCCAGCAGCGACTCCTGGACAGGCTCCTACGAGCAGTACTTC.

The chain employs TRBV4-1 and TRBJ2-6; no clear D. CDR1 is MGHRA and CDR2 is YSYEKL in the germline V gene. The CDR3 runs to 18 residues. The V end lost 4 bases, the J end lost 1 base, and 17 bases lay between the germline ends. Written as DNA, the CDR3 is TGCGCCAGCAGCCCAGCTATTAACTTATTTTCTGGGGCCAACGTCCTGACTTTC. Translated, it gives CASSPAINLFSGANVLTF.

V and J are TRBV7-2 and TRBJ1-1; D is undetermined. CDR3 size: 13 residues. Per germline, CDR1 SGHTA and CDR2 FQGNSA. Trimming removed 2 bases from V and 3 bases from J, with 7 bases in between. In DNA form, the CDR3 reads TGTGCCAGCAGCTTAAACGGTCACACTGAAGCTTTCTTT. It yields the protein CASSLNGHTEAFF.

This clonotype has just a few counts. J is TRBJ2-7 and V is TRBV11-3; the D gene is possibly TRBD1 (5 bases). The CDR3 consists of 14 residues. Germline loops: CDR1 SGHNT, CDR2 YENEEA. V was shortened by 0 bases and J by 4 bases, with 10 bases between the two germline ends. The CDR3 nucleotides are TGTGCCAGCAGCTTAGATGGGGCGGAGTACGAGCAGTACTTC. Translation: CASSLDGAEYEQYF.

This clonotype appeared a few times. This CDR3 reads CASSSGEAKNIQYF. The CDR3 nucleotides are TGTGCCAGCAGTTCGGGGGAAGCCAAAAACATTCAGTACTTC. The genes are TRBV12-3 or TRBV12-4 and TRBJ2-4, with a possible D match to TRBD2 (6 bases). The CDR3 is 14 residues long. V was cut by 4 bases and J by 0 bases, with 7 bases left in between.